A single sample gave rise to the 27 T cell receptor beta chains below, sequenced in a study of blood T cell repertoires in COVID-19. The table came from immunoSEQ multiplex PCR; TCRdb's copy has only in-frame clones and leaves some out. The sample carries around 70,000 clones, approximately 86% recorded once. Sequencing was performed on peripheral blood. Receptors originate from a man aged 60 to 69 with acute or convalescent COVID-19.

The chain employs TRBV7-9 and TRBJ1-2, with TRBD1 identical over 9 bases. This CDR3 is 16 amino acids long. V dropped 2 bases and J dropped 5; count of bases not matched to a gene: 9. Germline assignment: CDR1 SEHNR and CDR2 FQNEAQ (reference sequence). The chain's CDR3 is CASSLFRDREKYGYTF. The CDR3, as DNA: TGTGCCAGCAGCTTATTCAGGGACAGGGAGAAATATGGCTACACCTTC. Together with reference TRBV7-9 and TRBJ1-2, the CDR3 gives the full variable domain: DTGVSQNPRHKITKRGQNVTFRCDPISEHNRLYWYRQTLGQGPEFLTYFQNEAQLEKSRLLSDRFSAERPKGSFSTLEIQRTEQGDSAMYLCASSLFRDREKYGYTFGSGTRLTVV.

V and J are TRBV9 and TRBJ1-1; no clear D. The CDR3 length is 13 residues. With 1 base removed from V and 0 bases from J, the gap between germline ends came to 4 bases. Germline V gene data show CDR1 as SGDLS and CDR2 as YYNGEE. The CDR3 loop is CASSVLLNTEAFF. The CDR3 nucleotides are TGTGCCAGCAGCGTACTCTTGAACACTGAAGCTTTCTTT.

The chain links TRBV5-4 to TRBJ1-3, with 7 bases matching TRBD1. The CDR3 length is 15 residues. The V segment lost 0 bases and the J segment 4 bases; nucleotides outside the gene matches: 4. Per the germline V gene, CDR1 is SGHNT and CDR2 is YYREEE (reference sequence). The CDR3 spells CASSLGQGAGNTIYF. CDR3 coding DNA: TGTGCCAGCAGCTTGGGACAGGGAGCCGGAAACACCATATATTTT.

J is TRBJ1-1 and V is TRBV5-1, with D hard to call. There are 14 residues in the CDR3. Germline lookup yields CDR1 SGHRS and CDR2 YFSETQ. Trimming shortened V by 0 bases and J by 1 base, and 7 bases separated the two germline ends. The CDR3 reads CASSLVSGNTEAFF. CDR3 nucleotide sequence: TGCGCCAGCAGCTTGGTCTCGGGGAACACTGAAGCTTTCTTT.

The chain links TRBV7-9 to TRBJ2-7, with no clear D. The CDR3 is made up of 13 amino acids. Germline lookup yields CDR1 SEHNR and CDR2 FQNEAQ (reference sequence). Trimming took 2 bases from V and 5 from J, leaving 10 bases between them. The CDR3 reads CASSLTPGNEQYV. CDR3 DNA sequence: TGTGCCAGCAGCTTAACCCCAGGCAACGAGCAGTACGTC.

The chain has TRBV15 and TRBJ2-5; no clear D. Trimming pared 0 bases from V and 4 bases from J, leaving 6 bases between. CDR3 length: 13 residues. The germline V gene has CDR1 LNHNV and CDR2 YYDKDF (reference sequence). The CDR3 DNA is TGTGCCACCAGCAGAGATATCGGAGAGACCCAGTACTTC. Translated: CATSRDIGETQYF.

This clone was recorded once. The chain combines TRBV30 with TRBJ1-2, with D perhaps matching TRBD1 (5 bases). CDR3 size: 12 residues. Trimming cost V 1 base and J 4 bases, with 7 bases left between them. The germline V gene encodes CDR1 GTSNPN and CDR2 SVGIG (reference sequence). Written as DNA, the CDR3 is TGTGCCTGGAGTGGACAGTCCTATGGCTACACCTTC. Its translation: CAWSGQSYGYTF.

The chain has TRBV10-2 and TRBJ1-6, with 7 bases aligning to TRBD1. Per germline, CDR1 WSHSY and CDR2 SAAADI. There are 14 residues in the CDR3. Trimming took 6 bases from V and 8 from J; bases not matched to a gene: 7. CDR3 in DNA: TGCGCCAGCAGCATACAGGGGTATCATTCACCCCTCCACTTT. Residues: CASSIQGYHSPLHF.

The gene calls are TRBV6-5 and TRBJ2-3, with 8 bases aligning to TRBD2. The CDR3 extends over 14 amino acids. Per the germline V gene, CDR1 is MNHEY and CDR2 is SVGAGI. Losses at the gene ends were 7 bases for V and 11 bases for J; bases not matched to a gene: 14. The CDR3 nucleotides read TGTGCCAGCAATGGACTAGCCGCAGGGTTGGGGCAGTATTTT. Protein: CASNGLAAGLGQYF.

In this sample, this clone turned up a few times. The DNA of the CDR3 is TGCGCCAGCAGCCAACCAACGGTTAGCAATCAGCCCCAGCATTTT. It translates to CASSQPTVSNQPQHF. The V call is TRBV4-1, the J call TRBJ1-5; D uncertain. CDR1 and CDR2 from the germline V gene are MGHRA and YSYEKL. The CDR3 sequence is 15 residues long. V lost 2 bases and J 0 bases, leaving 8 bases between the germline ends.

The chain carries TRBV11-2 and TRBJ1-5; no clear D gene. Germline CDR1 and CDR2: SGHAT and FQNNGV. The CDR3 spans 15 residues. The germline V and J ends were trimmed by 1 base and 3 bases, with 10 bases remaining between them. The CDR3 DNA reads as TGTGCCAGCAGCTTAGGCAGATACCCCAATCAGCCCCAGCATTTT. It translates to CASSLGRYPNQPQHF.

A note on this clone: Other DNA sequences of this sample code for an identical CDR3. V usage is TRBV7-9 and J usage is TRBJ2-3; the match to TRBD2 covers 10 bases. With V trimmed by 1 base and J by 1 base, 5 bases remained unmatched. Germline V lookup: CDR1 SEHNR, CDR2 FQNEAQ (reference sequence). The CDR3 extends over 17 amino acids. The CDR3 bases are TGTGCCAGCAGCTTAGGGGTAGCGGGGGGCCGCACAGATACGCAGTATTTT. Translation gives CASSLGVAGGRTDTQYF.

The chain couples TRBV7-8 to TRBJ2-7, with D perhaps matching TRBD1 (6 bases). CDR3 length: 13 residues. CDR1 is SGHVS, CDR2 FQNEAQ, per germline. V was cut by 5 bases and J by 3 bases, with 11 bases left in between. This chain's CDR3 is CASSRTVIYEQYF. The CDR3 nucleotides read TGTGCCAGCAGCCGGACAGTCATCTACGAGCAGTACTTC.

This clone was recorded only once. The germline gene is not matched at one end of the junction; a read error may be the cause. The chain is built from TRBV18 and TRBJ1-3; 8 bases map to TRBD1. The CDR3 contains 15 residues. The germline V gene has CDR1 KGHSH and CDR2 LQKENI. For the CDR3, the DNA is TGTGCCAGCTCAACGACAGGGGTTCTCTGGAAACACCATATATTT. Amino acids: CASSTTGVLWKHHIF. The full variable domain, its missing parts supplied by reference TRBV18 and TRBJ1-3, is NAGVMQNPRHLVRRRGQEARLRCSPMKGHSHVYWYRQLPEEGLKFMVYLQKENIIDESGMPKERFSAEFPKEGPSILRIQQVVRGDSAAYFCASSTTGVLWKHHIFGEGSWLTVV.

The chain joins TRBV7-4 to TRBJ2-7, with 9 bases matching TRBD2. The ends lost 3 bases at V and 3 bases at J; junction bases unmatched: 15. The CDR3 loop spans 18 amino acids. Germline V gives CDR1 SGHVT, CDR2 SQSDAQ. CDR3 amino acids: CASSLGTSSSLSNYEQYV. In DNA, the CDR3 is TGTGCCAGCAGCTTGGGGACTAGCTCATCATTATCTAACTACGAGCAGTACGTC.

The rearrangement uses TRBV5-4 and TRBJ2-1; D ambiguous. V lost 0 bases and J lost 0, with 7 bases in between. The germline V gene has CDR1 SGHNT and CDR2 YYREEE (reference sequence). This CDR3 region has 15 residues. CDR3 sequence reads: CASSLERSSYNEQFF. The CDR3 DNA reads as TGTGCCAGCAGCTTGGAGCGATCCTCCTACAATGAGCAGTTCTTC.

The chain is built from TRBV6-6 and TRBJ1-2; 8 nucleotides match TRBD1. The CDR3 sequence is 15 residues long. Germline V gene data show CDR1 as MNHNY and CDR2 as SVGAGI (reference sequence). V lost 7 bases to trimming and J lost 2 bases; unmatched junction nucleotides: 9. CDR3 bases: TGTGCCAGCACTACCGCAGGGGGCGCCAACTATGGCTACACCTTC. Translation: CASTTAGGANYGYTF.

This chain connects TRBV5-6 to TRBJ1-5; the D is unclear. Germline CDR1 and CDR2: SGHDT and YYEEEE. The CDR3 is 12 residues long. The V end lost 2 bases, the J end lost 9 bases, and 9 bases lay between the germline ends. The CDR3: CASSLGRGPQHF. Here the CDR3 DNA reads TGTGCCAGCAGCTTAGGACGGGGGCCCCAGCATTTT.

The CDR3 region has the DNA TGTGCCAGCAGTCCCCAGGGGGCAAGTGACTATGGCTACACCTTC. Amino acid sequence: CASSPQGASDYGYTF. The V call is TRBV27, the J call TRBJ1-2; 8 nucleotides align to TRBD1. The CDR3 consists of 15 residues. V shed 5 bases, J shed 3 bases, and the junction held 8 bases outside the gene matches. From germline, CDR1 is MNHEY and CDR2 SMNVEV (reference sequence).

This rearrangement joins TRBV21-1 to TRBJ1-6; TRBD1 is the table's D call and was not checked against the DNA. TRBV21-1 is marked as a pseudogene. The CDR3 loop spans 21 amino acids. CDR3 sequence reads: CASSKDAEGTGFFFYNSPLHF. In DNA, the CDR3 is TGTGCCAGCAGCAAAGACGCGGAAGGGACAGGGTTTTTTTTCTATAATTCACCCCTCCACTTT.

The J gene is TRBJ2-1, the V gene TRBV6-1, with 10 bases lining up with TRBD2. The V gene end was trimmed by 3 bases and the J gene end by 0 bases; junction bases not matched to a gene: 8. The germline V gene has CDR1 MNHNS and CDR2 SASEGT. This CDR3 has 18 amino acids. CDR3 in amino acids: CASSELAGGPSSYNEQFF. As DNA, the CDR3 is TGTGCCAGCAGTGAGTTAGCGGGGGGCCCTAGCTCCTACAATGAGCAGTTCTTC.

In regard to this clone: A read error may account for a junction end that differs from germline. The V call is TRBV9, the J call TRBJ1-2; D is uncertain. Germline CDR1 is SGDLS and CDR2 is YYNGEE. The CDR3 is 14 amino acids. The CDR3 spells CASSVAYSTGDFAF. CDR3 in DNA: TGTGCCAGCAGCGTAGCTTACTCCACCGGGGATTTTGCCTTC.

Only one count was recorded for this clone. V gene TRBV5-1 combines with J gene TRBJ1-6; D uncertain. Trimming shortened V by 0 bases and J by 6 bases, and 10 bases separated the two germline ends. Germline V lookup: CDR1 SGHRS, CDR2 YFSETQ. The CDR3 covers 15 residues. CDR3 sequence: CASSLGGSGNSPLHF. In DNA form, the CDR3 reads TGCGCCAGCAGCTTGGGAGGGTCGGGTAATTCACCCCTCCACTTT.

This CDR3 reads CASSPTGQSDTQYF. CDR3 DNA: TGTGCCAGCAGCCCAACCGGACAGTCAGATACGCAGTATTTT. The chain combines TRBV9 with TRBJ2-3, with D possibly TRBD1 on 6 matching bases. Trimming shortened V by 4 bases and J by 4 bases, and 13 bases separated the two germline ends. Germline lookup yields CDR1 SGDLS and CDR2 YYNGEE. The CDR3 length is 14 residues.

The chain combines TRBV19 with TRBJ1-1; possible D gene TRBD1, 6 bases. V was trimmed by 3 bases and J by 1 base, leaving 15 bases between them. CDR1 and CDR2 from the germline V gene are LNHDA and SQIVND (reference sequence). This CDR3 is 16 amino acids long. CDR3 amino acids: CASSIGADRPNTEAFF. Written as DNA, the CDR3 is TGTGCCAGTAGTATTGGGGCGGACAGACCGAACACTGAAGCTTTCTTT.

The CDR3 region is CASSQDRKREGASGANVLTF. The CDR3 coding sequence is TGCGCCAGCAGCCAAGATCGTAAGAGAGAGGGGGCGAGTGGGGCCAACGTCCTGACTTTC. The chain combines TRBV4-1 with TRBJ2-6; 7 bases agree with TRBD1. Germline CDR1 reads MGHRA; CDR2 reads YSYEKL. The trim removed 0 bases at V and 3 bases at J, leaving 14 bases unmatched. The CDR3 contains 20 residues.

CDR3 in DNA: TGTGCCACTTCTCCGGGACAAAACTATGGCTACACCTTC. Translated: CATSPGQNYGYTF. The genes are TRBV19 and TRBJ1-2, with D perhaps TRBD1 (6 bases). The CDR3 contains 13 residues. The V gene lost 10 bases and the J gene lost 2 bases, with 14 bases spanning the gap. Looked up from germline, CDR1 is LNHDA and CDR2 is SQIVND (reference sequence).